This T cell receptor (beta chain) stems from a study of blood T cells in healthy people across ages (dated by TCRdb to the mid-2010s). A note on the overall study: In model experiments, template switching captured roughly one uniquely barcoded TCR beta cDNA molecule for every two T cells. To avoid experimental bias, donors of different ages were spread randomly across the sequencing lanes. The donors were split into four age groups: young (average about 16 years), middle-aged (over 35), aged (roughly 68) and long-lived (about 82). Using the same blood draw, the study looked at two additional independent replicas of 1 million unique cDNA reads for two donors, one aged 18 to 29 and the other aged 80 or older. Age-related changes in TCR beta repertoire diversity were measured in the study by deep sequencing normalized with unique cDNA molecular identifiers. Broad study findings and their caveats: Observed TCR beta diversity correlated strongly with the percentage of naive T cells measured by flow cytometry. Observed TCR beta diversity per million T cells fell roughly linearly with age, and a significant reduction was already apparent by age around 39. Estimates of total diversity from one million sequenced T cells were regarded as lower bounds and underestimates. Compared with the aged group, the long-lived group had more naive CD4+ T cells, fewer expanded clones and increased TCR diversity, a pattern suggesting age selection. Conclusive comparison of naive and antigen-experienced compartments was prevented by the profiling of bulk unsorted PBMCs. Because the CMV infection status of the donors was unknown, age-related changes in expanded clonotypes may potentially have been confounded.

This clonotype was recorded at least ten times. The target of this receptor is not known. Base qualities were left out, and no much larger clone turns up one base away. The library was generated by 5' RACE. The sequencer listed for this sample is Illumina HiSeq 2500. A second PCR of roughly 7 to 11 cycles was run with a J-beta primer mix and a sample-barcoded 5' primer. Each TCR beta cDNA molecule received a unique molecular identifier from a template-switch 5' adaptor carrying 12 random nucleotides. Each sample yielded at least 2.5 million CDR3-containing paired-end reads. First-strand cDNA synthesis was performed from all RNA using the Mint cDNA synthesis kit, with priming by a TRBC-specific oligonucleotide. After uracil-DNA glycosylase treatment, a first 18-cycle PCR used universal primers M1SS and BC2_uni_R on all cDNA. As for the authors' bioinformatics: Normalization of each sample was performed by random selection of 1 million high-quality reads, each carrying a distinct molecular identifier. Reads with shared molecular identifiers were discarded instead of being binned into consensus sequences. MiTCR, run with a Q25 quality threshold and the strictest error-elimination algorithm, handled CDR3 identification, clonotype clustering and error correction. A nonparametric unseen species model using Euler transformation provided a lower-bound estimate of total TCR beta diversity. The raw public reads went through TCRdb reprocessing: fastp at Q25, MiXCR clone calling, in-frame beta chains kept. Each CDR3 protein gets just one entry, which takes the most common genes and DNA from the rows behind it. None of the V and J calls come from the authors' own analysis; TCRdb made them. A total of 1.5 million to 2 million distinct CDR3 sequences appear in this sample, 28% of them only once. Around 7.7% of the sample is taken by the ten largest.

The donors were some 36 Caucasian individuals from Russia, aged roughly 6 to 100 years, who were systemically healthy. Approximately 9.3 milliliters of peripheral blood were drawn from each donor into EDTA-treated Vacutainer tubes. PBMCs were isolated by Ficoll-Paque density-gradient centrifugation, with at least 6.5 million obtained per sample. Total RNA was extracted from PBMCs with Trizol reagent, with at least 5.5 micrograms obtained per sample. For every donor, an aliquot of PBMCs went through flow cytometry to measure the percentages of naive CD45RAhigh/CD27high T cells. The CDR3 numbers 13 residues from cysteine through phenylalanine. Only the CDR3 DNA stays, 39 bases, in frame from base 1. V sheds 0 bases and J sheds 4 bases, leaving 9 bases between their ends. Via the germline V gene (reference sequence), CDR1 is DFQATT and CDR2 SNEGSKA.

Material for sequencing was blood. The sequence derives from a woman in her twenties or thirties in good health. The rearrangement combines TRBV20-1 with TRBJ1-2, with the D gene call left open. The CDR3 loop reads CSARDQDSYGYTF. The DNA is TGCAGTGCTAGAGATCAGGACTCCTATGGCTACACCTTC.